The clone carrying this TCR beta chain showed up just a few times. In TCRdb, the 5' RACE reads were re-called with MiXCR into one record per CDR3 protein. The sample shows 600,000 to 750,000 distinct CDR3 sequences, 9% to 15% of them seen only once. This record comes from a study of T cells after yellow fever vaccination. From germline, CDR1 is GTSNPN and CDR2 SVGIG (reference sequence). Trimming stripped 3 bases from V and 6 bases from J, with 19 bases between. This CDR3 spans 15 amino acids. This specimen was PBMCs, taken on the day of the yellow fever booster vaccination. This sequence was found in a man aged 25-45 years who received the YFV17D yellow fever vaccine. V gene TRBV30 combines with J gene TRBJ2-3, with TRBD2 as a possible D gene (6 bases). DNA of the CDR3: TGTGCCTGGAGCGCCCCCCTAGCGAGGTCGGATACGCAGTATTTT. It translates to CAWSAPLARSDTQYF.